This TCR beta chain was found in a study of identical twins. Template switching, a step in the protocol, added a universal primer site, and cDNA carried unique molecular identifiers. MiXCR, applied by TCRdb to the 5' RACE reads, yields one record per CDR3 protein. Altogether more than 200,000 distinct CDR3 sequences are present, 9.4% being singletons, with the ten largest covering over 4.5%. This CDR3 comprises 17 residues. Germline V gene data show CDR1 as SEHNR and CDR2 as FQNEAQ (reference sequence). The V gene lost 6 bases and the J gene lost 0 bases, with 15 bases spanning the gap. This clonotype was seen ten or more times. Its antigen is not identified. Whole-study results and caveats: Alpha sequences that were out-of-frame and twin-shared showed an excess of low generation probability. Twins showed weaker excess sharing in their beta out-of-frame sequences.

The genes are TRBV7-9 and TRBJ2-6; possible D gene TRBD1, 6 bases. The sample was memory (CD45RO+) T cells sorted from blood. This receptor was obtained from a woman between 18 and 29 years old in good health. The CDR3 spells CASSEQGLVSGANVLTF. DNA of the CDR3: TGTGCCAGCAGTGAACAGGGATTGGTCTCTGGGGCCAACGTCCTGACTTTC.